This is a list of T cell receptor beta chains from one sample in a study of shared clonotypes between healthy human individuals. Assay: immunoSEQ multiplex PCR; the TCRdb copy retains only in-frame clones and omits some. The table shows roughly 2,300,000 clones, with roughly 92% occurring only once. Specimen: naive CD4+ T cells from PBMCs. The receptors shown here come from a man between 18 and 35 years old in good health. Some clones in this sample may be carry-over from other donors' samples. CDR3s include the opening cysteine and the closing phenylalanine or tryptophan. The D gene is left open where the match is weak. Where a row states a size, it is once, few, many or the class of an expanded clone; other rows omit it.

D gene	V gene	J gene	clone size	CDR3 protein	CDR3 DNA
-	TRBV9	TRBJ2-1	-	CASSVGGRGSYNEQFF	TGTGCCAGCAGCGTAGGCGGCAGGGGCTCCTACAATGAGCAGTTCTTC
-	TRBV28	TRBJ1-2	few	CASSWGPFGYTF	TGTGCCAGCAGTTGGGGACCCTTTGGCTACACCTTC
TRBD1	TRBV5-6	TRBJ1-2	-	CASSLGDRVNYGYTF	TGTGCCAGCAGCTTGGGGGACAGGGTAAACTATGGCTACACCTTC
-	TRBV4-3	TRBJ2-1	-	CASSQDILWRPGEFF	TGCGCCAGCAGCCAAGATATTTTGTGGAGGCCCGGGGAGTTCTTC
-	TRBV25-1	TRBJ2-1	-	CASSDPSFEQFF	TGTGCCAGCAGTGATCCAAGTTTTGAGCAGTTCTTC
-	TRBV28	TRBJ1-5	-	CASSLSPGGRGGNQPQHF	TGTGCCAGCAGTTTATCCCCTGGGGGGCGCGGGGGCAATCAGCCCCAGCATTTT
TRBD1	TRBV7-2	TRBJ1-5	-	CASSYGQGGQPQHF	TGTGCCAGCAGCTATGGACAGGGGGGTCAGCCCCAGCATTTT
TRBD1	TRBV19	TRBJ2-1	-	CASSIAGGPYNEQFF	TGTGCCAGTAGTATAGCAGGGGGCCCATACAATGAGCAGTTCTTC
-	TRBV27	TRBJ2-2	-	CATSRGAPIIGELFF	TGTGCCACCTCTCGGGGGGCCCCCATCATCGGGGAGCTGTTTTTT
-	TRBV7-3	TRBJ2-5	-	CASSLIIGRTATFVETQYF	TGTGCCAGCAGCTTAATTATTGGGAGGACGGCGACCTTTGTCGAGACCCAGTACTTC
-	TRBV30	TRBJ2-7	once	CARGGTSGYEQYF	TGTGCCAGGGGGGGGACGAGCGGTTACGAGCAGTACTTC
-	TRBV6-1	TRBJ1-5	-	CASSEVVRQPQHF	TGTGCCAGCAGTGAAGTTGTGCGTCAGCCCCAGCATTTT
-	TRBV27	TRBJ2-7	-	CASSLQDTTYEQYF	TGTGCCAGCAGTTTACAGGACACCACTTACGAGCAGTACTTC
-	TRBV5-4	TRBJ2-7	-	CASSLEGSGEQYF	TGTGCCAGCAGCTTAGAGGGTTCAGGCGAGCAGTACTTC
-	TRBV11-2	TRBJ2-1	-	CASSLDRAVTYNEQFF	TGTGCCAGCAGCTTAGATCGGGCAGTAACCTACAATGAGCAGTTCTTC
-	TRBV29-1	TRBJ1-3	-	CSVMGWTLTGNTIYF	TGCAGCGTTATGGGATGGACTTTGACTGGAAACACCATATATTTT
TRBD2	TRBV5-1	TRBJ2-2	once	CASLPLAGESGELFF	TGCGCCAGTTTACCACTAGCGGGAGAATCCGGGGAGCTGTTTTTT
-	TRBV5-4	TRBJ2-5	-	CASSLEVNRGGETQYF	TGTGCCAGCAGCTTGGAGGTAAACAGGGGAGGAGAGACCCAGTACTTC
TRBD2	TRBV18	TRBJ2-2	-	CASSPSGGSNTGELFF	TGTGCCAGCTCACCATCCGGCGGGAGCAACACCGGGGAGCTGTTTTTT
-	TRBV6-5	TRBJ2-7	-	CASSYGPGYHEQYF	TGTGCCAGCAGTTACGGGCCGGGTTATCACGAGCAGTACTTC
-	TRBV12-5	TRBJ2-3	-	CASGAGTSKTDTQYF	TGTGCTAGTGGTGCCGGAACTAGTAAGACAGATACGCAGTATTTT
-	TRBV28	TRBJ2-7	-	CASSLRPYEQYF	TGTGCCAGCAGTTTGCGCCCCTACGAGCAGTACTTC
-	TRBV28	TRBJ1-3	-	CASSLIGVISSGNTIYF	TGTGCCAGCAGTTTAATCGGGGTTATCTCTTCTGGAAACACCATATATTTT
TRBD1	TRBV5-4	TRBJ2-3	once	CASSPGGAGTDTQYF	TGTGCCAGCAGTCCAGGGGGAGCCGGCACAGATACGCAGTATTTT
-	TRBV11-1	TRBJ2-7	once	CASSFKGFAYEQYF	TGTGCCAGCAGCTTTAAAGGGTTCGCCTACGAGCAGTACTTC
-	TRBV29-1	TRBJ2-3	-	CSQVSTDTQYF	TGCAGCCAGGTTTCCACAGATACGCAGTATTTT
TRBD1	TRBV27	TRBJ1-6	-	CATAQGGNSPLHF	TGTGCCACCGCGCAGGGGGGGAATTCACCCCTCCACTTT
-	TRBV28	TRBJ1-1	-	CASSSAYTEAFF	TGTGCCAGCAGTTCCGCCTACACTGAAGCTTTCTTT
TRBD1	TRBV5-1	TRBJ1-1	-	CASSVGQGSTEAFF	TGCGCCAGCAGCGTCGGACAGGGGAGTACTGAAGCTTTCTTT
-	TRBV5-1	TRBJ2-7	-	CASSLDTVAYEQYF	TGCGCCAGCAGCTTGGACACGGTGGCCTACGAGCAGTACTTC
-	TRBV28	TRBJ2-5	-	CASRALTETQYF	TGTGCCAGCAGGGCTCTCACAGAGACCCAGTACTTC
TRBD1	TRBV2	TRBJ2-7	once	CASSETLGGLYEQYF	TGTGCCAGCAGTGAGACCCTAGGGGGCCTCTACGAGCAGTACTTC
-	TRBV15	TRBJ2-7	-	CATSRGVGGWAYEQYF	TGTGCCACCAGCAGAGGAGTTGGTGGGTGGGCCTACGAGCAGTACTTC
TRBD1	TRBV7-2	TRBJ2-6	-	CASSRDRVASGANVLTF	TGTGCCAGCAGCCGGGACAGGGTGGCCTCTGGGGCCAACGTCCTGACTTTC
TRBD1	TRBV2	TRBJ1-4	-	CARGGGDEKLFF	TGTGCCAGGGGAGGGGGCGACGAAAAACTGTTTTTT
TRBD1	TRBV11-2	TRBJ1-1	-	CASSSTTGGSTEAFF	TGTGCCAGCAGCAGTACGACAGGGGGGAGCACTGAAGCTTTCTTT
-	TRBV19	TRBJ2-7	-	CASSRGPGGYEQYF	TGTGCCAGTAGCCGGGGTCCGGGTGGCTACGAGCAGTACTTC
-	TRBV7-2	TRBJ2-3	-	CASSLGRTPLVHTDTQYF	TGTGCCAGCAGCTTAGGCCGGACACCGTTGGTCCACACAGATACGCAGTATTTT
-	TRBV30	TRBJ2-1	-	CAWGLGEQFF	TGTGCCTGGGGGCTCGGGGAGCAGTTCTTC
-	TRBV15	TRBJ1-3	-	CATSRAPPTTAGNTIYF	TGTGCCACCAGCAGAGCGCCGCCCACGACCGCTGGAAACACCATATATTTT
-	TRBV4-2	TRBJ2-5	-	CASSQESLGETQYF	TGTGCCAGCAGCCAAGAAAGTCTAGGAGAGACCCAGTACTTC
-	TRBV7-2	TRBJ2-3	-	CASSLTPLLTSTDTQYF	TGTGCCAGCAGCTTAACACCTCTCCTTACTAGCACAGATACGCAGTATTTT
-	TRBV11-2	TRBJ2-3	once	CASSSPRRAGSSTDTQYF	TGTGCCAGCAGCTCCCCGCGGAGGGCGGGATCTAGCACAGATACGCAGTATTTT
TRBD1	TRBV2	TRBJ1-1	few	CASRGQGLTEAFF	TGTGCCAGCAGGGGACAGGGGCTCACTGAAGCTTTCTTT
TRBD1	TRBV28	TRBJ1-4	-	CASSPPGQGGEKLFF	TGTGCCAGCAGTCCCCCAGGACAGGGTGGGGAAAAACTGTTTTTT
-	TRBV4-2	TRBJ2-3	-	CASSQDRSGGDSTDTQYF	TGTGCCAGCAGCCAAGATAGGAGCGGAGGGGATAGCACAGATACGCAGTATTTT
TRBD2	TRBV4-1	TRBJ2-1	-	CASSQAGLAGRQFF	TGCGCCAGCAGCCAAGCCGGACTAGCGGGTAGGCAGTTCTTC
TRBD1	TRBV11-2	TRBJ2-7	once	CASSKRGQGSYEQYF	TGTGCCAGCAGCAAAAGGGGACAGGGCTCCTACGAGCAGTACTTC
-	TRBV7-9	TRBJ1-2	-	CASSLGQPGYTF	TGTGCCAGCAGCTTAGGCCAACCTGGCTACACCTTC
-	TRBV7-9	TRBJ1-4	-	CASSLRQTNEKLFF	TGTGCCAGCAGCTTGAGGCAAACTAATGAAAAACTGTTTTTT
-	TRBV7-8	TRBJ1-5	-	CASSSSGNQPQHF	TGTGCCAGCAGCTCGAGCGGCAATCAGCCCCAGCATTTT
-	TRBV18	TRBJ2-1	once	CASSMTGYNEQFF	TGTGCCAGCTCAATGACTGGGTACAATGAGCAGTTCTTC
-	TRBV5-4	TRBJ2-3	-	CASRPKTGTLLGAQYF	TGTGCCAGCAGACCGAAGACCGGGACTCTCCTTGGGGCGCAGTATTTT
TRBD2	TRBV28	TRBJ2-7	-	CASSLREGPDEQYF	TGTGCCAGCAGTTTGCGGGAGGGCCCAGACGAGCAGTACTTC
TRBD2	TRBV5-1	TRBJ2-7	-	CASSPGLAGAGYEQYF	TGCGCCAGCAGCCCAGGACTAGCGGGGGCCGGTTACGAGCAGTACTTC
TRBD1	TRBV14	TRBJ2-3	once	CASSRSADRGWDTQYF	TGTGCCAGCAGCCGTAGTGCCGACAGGGGCTGGGATACGCAGTATTTT
TRBD2	TRBV5-1	TRBJ2-7	-	CASSREEGGDYEQYF	TGCGCCAGCAGCCGGGAGGAGGGAGGAGACTACGAGCAGTACTTC